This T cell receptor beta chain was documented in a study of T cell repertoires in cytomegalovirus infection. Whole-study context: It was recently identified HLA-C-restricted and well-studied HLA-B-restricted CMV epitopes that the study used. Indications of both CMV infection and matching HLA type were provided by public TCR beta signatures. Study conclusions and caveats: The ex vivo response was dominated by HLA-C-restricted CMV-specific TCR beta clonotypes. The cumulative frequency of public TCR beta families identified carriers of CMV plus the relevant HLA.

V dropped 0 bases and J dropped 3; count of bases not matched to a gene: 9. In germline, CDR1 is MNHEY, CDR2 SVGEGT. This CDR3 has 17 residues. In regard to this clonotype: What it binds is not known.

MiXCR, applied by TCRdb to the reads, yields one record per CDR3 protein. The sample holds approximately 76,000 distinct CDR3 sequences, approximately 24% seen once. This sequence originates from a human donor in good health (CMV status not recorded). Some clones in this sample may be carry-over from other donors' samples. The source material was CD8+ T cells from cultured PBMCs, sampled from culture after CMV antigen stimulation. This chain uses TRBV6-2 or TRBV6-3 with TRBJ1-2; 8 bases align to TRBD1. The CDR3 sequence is CASSYSQQGASHYGYTF. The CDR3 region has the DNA TGTGCCAGCAGTTACTCCCAGCAGGGGGCCTCTCACTATGGCTACACCTTC.